One sample yielded the 6 T cell receptor beta chains listed below, sequenced in a study of T-cell reconstitution after alpha-beta-depleted transplantation in children. Molecular barcoding with unique molecular identifiers was used for the TCRbeta library. TCRdb itself ran the PCR reads through MiXCR, one entry per CDR3 protein. The table has more than 90,000 distinct CDR3 sequences, around 10% seen once; the top ten hold under 40%. The starting material was PBMCs, obtained before TCRalphabeta/CD19-depleted stem cell transplant. All receptors come from a boy between 2 and 15 years old with acute lymphoblastic leukemia, due to receive a stem cell transplant.

This clonotype was counted a few times. This chain connects TRBV15 to TRBJ2-5, with D tentatively TRBD1 (5 bases). The germline V gene encodes CDR1 LNHNV and CDR2 YYDKDF (reference sequence). Trimming pared 0 bases from V and 2 bases from J, leaving 13 bases between. The CDR3 runs to 16 residues. The CDR3 protein is CATSRDRRQFQETQYF. The CDR3 nucleotides read TGTGCCACCAGCAGAGACCGCAGACAGTTTCAAGAGACCCAGTACTTC.

This clonotype has more than one count but fewer than ten. At one end, the junction sequence differs from germline, possibly due to a read error. The V call is TRBV3-1, the J call TRBJ2-3; 8 bases agree with TRBD2. CDR1 is LGHDT and CDR2 is YNNKEL in the germline V gene (reference sequence). This CDR3 is built from 17 residues. CDR3 loop: CASSQGLAGMSRDTQYF. CDR3 sequence (DNA): TGTGCCAGCAGCCAAGGCCTAGCGGGCATGAGCAGAGATACGCAGTATTTT.

This clonotype was counted between two and nine times. The J gene is TRBJ1-1, the V gene TRBV7-3, with D uncertain. With 0 bases removed from V and 4 bases from J, the gap between germline ends came to 6 bases. This CDR3 region has 13 residues. Germline-derived CDR1 and CDR2 are SGHTA and FQGTGA. This chain's CDR3 is CASSLTGPTEAFF. CDR3 sequence (DNA): TGTGCCAGCAGCTTAACAGGGCCCACTGAAGCTTTCTTT. Using reference TRBV7-3 and TRBJ1-1 for the parts outside the CDR3, the full variable domain is GAGVSQTPSNKVTEKGKYVELRCDPISGHTALYWYRQSLGQGPEFLIYFQGTGAADDSGLPNDRFFAVRPEGSVSTLKIQRTERGDSAVYLCASSLTGPTEAFFGQGTRLTVV.

The rearrangement joins TRBV7-4 to TRBJ2-1, with 7 nucleotides matching TRBD2. The CDR3 spans 16 residues. The junction had 12 bases not matched to a gene; V was cut back by 3 bases and J by 7 bases. Per the germline V gene, CDR1 is SGHVT and CDR2 is SQSDAQ. CDR3 bases: TGTGCCAGCAGCTTCTACGAGGGAGGGCATGGAAATGAGCAGTTCTTC. This translates into CASSFYEGGHGNEQFF.

This clonotype was counted a few times. The rearrangement links TRBV27 to TRBJ2-1, with TRBD2 identical over 11 bases. The ends lost 6 bases at V and 1 base at J; junction bases unmatched: 8. From germline, CDR1 is MNHEY and CDR2 SMNVEV (reference sequence). This CDR3 is 17 amino acids long. In DNA form, the CDR3 reads TGTGCCAGCAGCCCCTTAGCGGGAGGGCCGTCCTACAATGAGCAGTTCTTC. Translation gives CASSPLAGGPSYNEQFF.

The genes are TRBV10-2 and TRBJ2-7, with 8 bases identical to TRBD2. This CDR3 has 14 residues. The germline gives CDR1 WSHSY, CDR2 SAAADI. Trimming at V came to 10 bases and at J to 3 bases, leaving 11 bases not matched to a gene. CDR3 sequence: CATAGGGRIYEQYF. As DNA, the CDR3 is TGCGCCACCGCCGGGGGCGGGAGGATCTACGAGCAGTACTTC.